The table lists the clone carrying this T cell receptor beta chain with a few counts. As to treatment: oral pan-JAK inhibitor, 5-10 mg twice daily. This sample was taken from a study of CD8+ T cells in alopecia areata. Germline CDR1 is MGHDK and CDR2 is SYGVNS. With 7 bases removed from V and 5 bases from J, the gap between germline ends came to 8 bases. The CDR3 length is 11 residues. In each case, RNA was isolated and then reverse transcribed into cDNA as the sequencing template. The repertoire was sequenced with immunoSEQ multiplex PCR; TCRdb's copy has only in-frame clones and lacks some. The sample includes around 270,000 clones, roughly 50% of them seen just once.

This sequence joins TRBV25-1 and TRBJ2-5; D is unresolved. This sequence originates from a human donor with alopecia areata. This material consisted of CD4+ T cells sorted from blood, taken at week 24, from a patient treated with tofacitinib. DNA of the CDR3: TGTGCCAGCACTCCGTCTGAGACCCAGTACTTC. Translated: CASTPSETQYF.